Described below is a single T cell receptor beta chain sequence and its context. Its antigen is unknown. Trimming shortened V by 3 bases and J by 6 bases, and 21 bases separated the two germline ends. CDR3 length: 17 amino acids. The V gene's germline CDR1 is MGHRA and CDR2 YSYEKL. Libraries were prepared by immunoSEQ multiplex PCR; TCRdb keeps only in-frame clonotypes and omits some of them. The profile shows 70,000 to 85,000 clones, nearly 95% of them singletons. The data belong to a study of OX40 agonist ivuxolimab in advanced cancers. Regarding the study as a whole: In the expanded peripheral T cells, antigen specificity was never determined.

The source is an adult with an advanced solid tumor such as melanoma, head and neck, liver or kidney cancer. V usage is TRBV4-1 and J usage is TRBJ2-1; possible D gene TRBD2, 6 bases. The starting material was CD4+ or CD8+ T cells sorted from blood, obtained in a trial of the OX40 agonist ivuxolimab. The CDR3 DNA sequence: TGCGCCAGCAGCCATCGTCGTGGAAATAGCGGCCTCAATGAGCAGTTCTTC. Translated: CASSHRRGNSGLNEQFF.